This TCR beta chain was identified in a study of OX40 agonist ivuxolimab in advanced cancers. Study details: Three dose-escalation patients had partial responses: one with hepatocellular carcinoma and two with cutaneous melanoma.

On this clone itself: Its target is unknown.

Study conclusions and caveats: Normalized T-cell clonal expansion was also low in a subset of nonresponders.

Measured with immunoSEQ multiplex PCR; TCRdb has only the in-frame clones, and not every one. The sample has about 91,000 clones, just over 85% seen once; the top ten hold around 2%. V lost 6 bases to trimming and J lost 13 bases; unmatched junction nucleotides: 10. The CDR3 loop spans 13 amino acids. From germline, CDR1 is MDHEN and CDR2 SYDVKM. The sequencing here drew on CD4+ or CD8+ T cells sorted from blood, taken in a trial of the OX40 agonist ivuxolimab. This chain connects TRBV28 to TRBJ2-1; 9 nucleotides align to TRBD1. This clonotype was sampled from an adult with an advanced solid tumor such as melanoma, head and neck, liver or kidney cancer. The CDR3 sequence is CASRSPDRGSQFF. The CDR3 region has the DNA TGTGCCAGCAGGAGTCCCGACAGGGGGAGTCAGTTCTTC.